These 23 T cell receptor beta chains came from one sample sequenced in a study of blood T cell repertoires in COVID-19. Method: immunoSEQ multiplex PCR; TCRdb's copy keeps in-frame clones and lacks some. The data hold approximately 170,000 clones, with 86% observed a single time. The specimen sequenced was peripheral blood. These receptors were obtained from a man aged 45-60 years with active or convalescent COVID-19.

This clone was seen only once. V is TRBV7-7 and J is TRBJ2-7; 9 bases line up with TRBD2. Germline CDR1 SSHAT, CDR2 FNYEAQ (reference sequence). V lost 0 bases to trimming and J lost 3 bases; unmatched junction nucleotides: 3. The CDR3 length is 15 residues. DNA for the CDR3: TGTGCCAGCAGCTTAGCGGATAGCGGGAGCTACGAGCAGTACTTC. This encodes CASSLADSGSYEQYF.

This rearrangement joins TRBV2 to TRBJ1-4, with TRBD1 identical over 7 bases. V trimming: 3 bases; J trimming: 0 bases; junction bases outside the gene matches: 4. The CDR3 covers 16 residues. The germline CDR1 and CDR2 sequences are SNHLY and FYNNEI. DNA for the CDR3: TGTGCCAGCAGTGAGAGAGGGGGCTCAACTAATGAAAAACTGTTTTTT. It translates to CASSERGGSTNEKLFF.

The chain couples TRBV28 to TRBJ1-4, with unresolved D. V lost 2 bases to trimming and J lost 0 bases, with 7 bases between them. The CDR3 is 15 amino acids. In germline, CDR1 is MDHEN, CDR2 SYDVKM. CDR3 sequence (DNA): TGTGCCAGCAGTTTACCCCGTGCAACTAATGAAAAACTGTTTTTT. Amino acid sequence: CASSLPRATNEKLFF.

This chain joins TRBV5-1 and TRBJ1-2, with 7 bases that match TRBD1. In germline, CDR1 is SGHRS, CDR2 YFSETQ. CDR3 size: 14 residues. V shed 0 bases, J shed 5 bases, and the junction held 4 bases outside the gene matches. This CDR3 reads CASSLGTGTYGYTF. Written as DNA, the CDR3 is TGCGCCAGCAGCTTGGGGACAGGTACTTATGGCTACACCTTC. The full variable domain, rest sourced from reference TRBV5-1 and TRBJ1-2, is KAGVTQTPRYLIKTRGQQVTLSCSPISGHRSVSWYQQTPGQGLQFLFEYFSETQRNKGNFPGRFSGRQFSNSRSEMNVSTLELGDSALYLCASSLGTGTYGYTFGSGTRLTVV.

The chain uses TRBV19 and TRBJ1-2, with TRBD1 matching 7 bases. Trimming at V came to 6 bases and at J to 0 bases, leaving 7 bases not matched to a gene. The CDR3 has 15 residues. Germline V gene sequence: CDR1 LNHDA, CDR2 SQIVND (reference sequence). CDR3 DNA sequence: TGTGCCAGTAGCCGAGACAGGGCCGCTAACTATGGCTACACCTTC. Its translation: CASSRDRAANYGYTF.

The chain employs TRBV7-6 and TRBJ1-5, with 7 positions matching TRBD1. The CDR3 loop spans 16 amino acids. The germline V gene has CDR1 SGHVS and CDR2 FNYEAQ. The V gene end was trimmed by 5 bases and the J gene end by 0 bases; junction bases not matched to a gene: 7. This chain's CDR3 is CASSRNRGDSNQPQHF. As DNA, the CDR3 is TGTGCCAGCAGCCGAAACAGGGGCGATAGCAATCAGCCCCAGCATTTT.

The rearrangement joins TRBV11-3 to TRBJ2-1, with 8 positions matching TRBD2. The CDR3 runs to 15 residues. J was trimmed by 7 bases and V by 1 base; bases with no gene match: 6. Germline V gene data show CDR1 as SGHNT and CDR2 as YENEEA. CDR3 residues: CASSLAGAGENEQFF. The CDR3 bases are TGTGCCAGCAGCTTAGCGGGAGCGGGGGAGAATGAGCAGTTCTTC.

This chain joins TRBV19 and TRBJ2-5; the D gene is possibly TRBD2 (6 bases). V shed 6 bases and J shed 5 bases, with 16 bases lying between them. This CDR3 comprises 14 residues. In germline, CDR1 is LNHDA, CDR2 SQIVND (reference sequence). Here the CDR3 reads CASSGGDLGETQYF. The CDR3, as DNA: TGTGCCAGTAGCGGGGGAGATCTGGGCGAGACCCAGTACTTC.

The chain is built from TRBV24-1 and TRBJ2-2, with D possibly being TRBD1 (6 bases). Germline V CDR1 and CDR2: KGHDR, SFDVKD. V was pared by 5 bases and J by 5 bases, with 17 bases between. CDR3 length equals 16 residues. CDR3 protein: CATSGDGTSRTGELFF. CDR3 nucleotide sequence: TGTGCCACCAGTGGAGACGGGACATCCAGGACCGGGGAGCTGTTTTTT.

The gene calls are TRBV18 and TRBJ2-5, with 10 bases identical to TRBD2. Germline V gene data show CDR1 as KGHSH and CDR2 as LQKENI. J was trimmed by 0 bases and V by 1 base; bases with no gene match: 8. The CDR3 length is 18 residues. The CDR3 reads CASSPRASGGPNQETQYF. Here the CDR3 DNA reads TGTGCCAGCTCACCACGGGCTAGCGGGGGCCCAAACCAAGAGACCCAGTACTTC. The full variable domain, its missing parts supplied by reference TRBV18 and TRBJ2-5, is NAGVMQNPRHLVRRRGQEARLRCSPMKGHSHVYWYRQLPEEGLKFMVYLQKENIIDESGMPKERFSAEFPKEGPSILRIQQVVRGDSAAYFCASSPRASGGPNQETQYFGPGTRLLVL.

This chain uses TRBV19 with TRBJ1-3; the D gene is possibly TRBD1 (5 bases). In germline, CDR1 is LNHDA, CDR2 SQIVND (reference sequence). Trimming took off 2 bases at V and 1 base at J, with 15 bases between the two ends. The length of the CDR3 is 17 residues. The CDR3 nucleotides are TGTGCCAGTAGTATACTAAGGGGAAGGAGTTCTGGAAACACCATATATTTT. Encoded protein: CASSILRGRSSGNTIYF.

V and J are TRBV19 and TRBJ1-3; D unresolved. Germline loops: CDR1 LNHDA, CDR2 SQIVND (reference sequence). This CDR3 has 15 amino acids. Trimming pared 3 bases from V and 0 bases from J, leaving 9 bases between. The CDR3 spells CASSIGGNSGNTIYF. In DNA, the CDR3 is TGTGCCAGTAGTATCGGCGGGAACTCTGGAAACACCATATATTTT.

V is TRBV3-1 (or the pseudogene TRBV3-2) and J is TRBJ1-4, with a weak D call TRBD1 (5 bases). The V and J ends lost 6 bases and 7 bases respectively, with 15 bases between them. CDR1 LGHDT and CDR2 YNNKEL come from the germline V gene (reference sequence). The CDR3 totals 14 residues. The CDR3 loop is CASSPPEGVEKLFF. CDR3 nucleotide sequence: TGTGCCAGCAGTCCGCCGGAAGGGGTTGAAAAACTGTTTTTT.

The rearrangement uses TRBV5-1 and TRBJ2-5; 7 nucleotides align to TRBD1. V gave up 4 bases and J gave up 4 bases; unmatched junction bases: 16. The CDR3 loop spans 17 amino acids. Germline loops: CDR1 SGHRS, CDR2 YFSETQ. CDR3 DNA sequence: TGCGCCAGCAGCCCCCTTTGGGCCGGGGCAGGGGGAGAGACCCAGTACTTC. This gives the protein CASSPLWAGAGGETQYF.

This clone was found once. This same CDR3 is encoded by further DNA sequences in the sample. The genes are TRBV3-1 (or the pseudogene TRBV3-2) and TRBJ1-1; D perhaps matches TRBD1 (6 bases). Trimming cost V 3 bases and J 2 bases, with 10 bases left between them. Germline assignment: CDR1 LGHDT and CDR2 YNNKEL (reference sequence). The CDR3 is 14 amino acids. Written as DNA, the CDR3 is TGTGCCAGCAGCCAGCGGGGGACAAACACTGAAGCTTTCTTT. Protein product: CASSQRGTNTEAFF.

This rearrangement joins TRBV12-5 to TRBJ1-5; TRBD1 matches 7 bases. The V gene's germline CDR1 is LGHNT and CDR2 FRNRAP. This CDR3 is built from 16 residues. V gave up 5 bases and J gave up 3 bases; unmatched junction bases: 10. The CDR3 nucleotides are TGTGCTAGTGGTACAGACAGGGCGGGTTTCAATCAGCCCCAGCATTTT. As protein: CASGTDRAGFNQPQHF.

The genes are TRBV15 and TRBJ1-4; 9 nucleotides agree with TRBD1. From germline, CDR1 is LNHNV and CDR2 YYDKDF (reference sequence). CDR3 length: 15 amino acids. With 1 base clipped from V and 6 bases from J, the junction kept 3 bases outside the gene matches. Written as DNA, the CDR3 is TGTGCCACCAGCAGAGGACAGGGGGATTATGAAAAACTGTTTTTT. It specifies CATSRGQGDYEKLFF.

Here the CDR3 reads CATGQGGNTGELFF. In DNA, the CDR3 is TGTGCCACCGGACAGGGGGGGAACACCGGGGAGCTGTTTTTT. V gene TRBV28 combines with J gene TRBJ2-2, with 10 bases aligning to TRBD1. V dropped 10 bases and J dropped 1; count of bases not matched to a gene: 3. The V gene's germline CDR1 is MDHEN and CDR2 SYDVKM. The CDR3 spans 14 residues.

The chain couples TRBV10-3 to TRBJ1-2; D not certain. Deletions cut 4 bases from V and 8 bases from J, with 8 bases between. CDR1 and CDR2 from the germline V gene are ENHRY and SYGVKD. The CDR3 is 11 residues long. CDR3 coding DNA: TGTGCCATCAGTGTCGGGAAGGGCTACACCTTC. Translating gives CAISVGKGYTF.

This chain links TRBV7-3 with TRBJ1-5; TRBD1 agrees at 8 bases. The CDR3 length is 12 residues. Losses at the gene ends were 4 bases for V and 13 bases for J; bases not matched to a gene: 6. The germline gives CDR1 SGHTA, CDR2 FQGTGA. The CDR3, as DNA: TGTGCCAGCAGCTCCATTGACAGGGGACAGCATTTT. Protein sequence: CASSSIDRGQHF.

The chain links TRBV29-1 to TRBJ2-1, with 8 bases that match TRBD2. CDR3 length equals 13 residues. V shed 7 bases, J shed 2 bases, and the junction held 4 bases outside the gene matches. The germline gives CDR1 SQVTM, CDR2 ANQGSEA. The CDR3 DNA follows: TGCAGCGCCTTAGCGGGGACCTACAATGAGCAGTTCTTC. It yields the protein CSALAGTYNEQFF.

The chain uses TRBV4-2 and TRBJ1-4; D perhaps matches TRBD1 (5 bases). Germline CDR1 and CDR2: LGHNA and YNFKEQ. This CDR3 spans 15 amino acids. V was trimmed by 1 base and J by 4 bases, leaving 10 bases between them. CDR3 nucleotides: TGTGCCAGCAGCCAAGCCGATAGGGGTAATGAAAAACTGTTTTTT. Translating it yields CASSQADRGNEKLFF.

The chain combines TRBV5-1 with TRBJ2-1, with no clear D. The V gene lost 4 bases and the J gene lost 0 bases, with 14 bases spanning the gap. The CDR3 has 16 residues. Germline-derived CDR1 and CDR2 are SGHRS and YFSETQ. Here the CDR3 reads CASSLRLASSYNEQFF. The CDR3 bases are TGCGCCAGCAGCCTCAGACTTGCCTCCTCCTACAATGAGCAGTTCTTC. Using reference TRBV5-1 and TRBJ2-1 for the parts outside the CDR3, the full variable domain is KAGVTQTPRYLIKTRGQQVTLSCSPISGHRSVSWYQQTPGQGLQFLFEYFSETQRNKGNFPGRFSGRQFSNSRSEMNVSTLELGDSALYLCASSLRLASSYNEQFFGPGTRLTVL.